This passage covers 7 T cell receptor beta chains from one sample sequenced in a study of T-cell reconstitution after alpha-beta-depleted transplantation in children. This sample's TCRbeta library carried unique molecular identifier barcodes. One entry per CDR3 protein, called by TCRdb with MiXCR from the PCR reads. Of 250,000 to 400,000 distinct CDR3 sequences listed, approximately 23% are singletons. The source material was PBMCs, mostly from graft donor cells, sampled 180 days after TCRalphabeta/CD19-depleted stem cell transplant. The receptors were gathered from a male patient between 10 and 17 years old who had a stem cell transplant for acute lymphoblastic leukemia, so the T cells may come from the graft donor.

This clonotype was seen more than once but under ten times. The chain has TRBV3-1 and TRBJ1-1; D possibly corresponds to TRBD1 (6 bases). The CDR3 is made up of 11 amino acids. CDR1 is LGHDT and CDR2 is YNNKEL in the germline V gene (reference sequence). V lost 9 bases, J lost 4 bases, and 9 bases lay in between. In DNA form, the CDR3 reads TGTGCCAGTGTGGGGGCCACTGAAGCTTTCTTT. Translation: CASVGATEAFF.

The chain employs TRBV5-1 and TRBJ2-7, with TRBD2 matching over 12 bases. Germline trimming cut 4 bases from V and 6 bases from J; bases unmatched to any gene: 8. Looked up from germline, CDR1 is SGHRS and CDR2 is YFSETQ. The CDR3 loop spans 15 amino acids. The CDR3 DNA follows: TGCGCCAGCAGCCCCTCTAGCGGGAGGGCAGGCGAGCAGTACTTC. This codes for CASSPSSGRAGEQYF.

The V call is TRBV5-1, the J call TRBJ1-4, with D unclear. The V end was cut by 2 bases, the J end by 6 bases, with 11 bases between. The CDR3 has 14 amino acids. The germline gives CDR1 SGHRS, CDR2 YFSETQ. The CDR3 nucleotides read TGCGCCAGCAGCTTTCCTGGAGGCGATGAAAAACTGTTTTTT. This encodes CASSFPGGDEKLFF.

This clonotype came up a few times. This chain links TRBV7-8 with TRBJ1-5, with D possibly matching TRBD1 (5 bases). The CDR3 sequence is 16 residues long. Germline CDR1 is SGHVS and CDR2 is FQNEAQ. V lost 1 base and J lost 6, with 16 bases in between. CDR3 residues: CASSLDSWGLSQPQHF. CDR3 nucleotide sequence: TGTGCCAGCAGCTTAGATTCGTGGGGCCTCAGTCAGCCCCAGCATTTT.

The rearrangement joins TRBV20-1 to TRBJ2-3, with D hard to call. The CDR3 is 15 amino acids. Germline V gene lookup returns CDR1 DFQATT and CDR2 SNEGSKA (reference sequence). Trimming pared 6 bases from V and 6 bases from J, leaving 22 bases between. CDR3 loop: CSARTVPPIRDTQYF. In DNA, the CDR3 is TGCAGTGCGCGAACAGTCCCCCCGATCCGGGATACGCAGTATTTT.

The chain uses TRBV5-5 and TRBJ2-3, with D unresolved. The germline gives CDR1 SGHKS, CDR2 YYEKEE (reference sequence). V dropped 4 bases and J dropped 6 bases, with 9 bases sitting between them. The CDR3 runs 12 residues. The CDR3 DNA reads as TGTGCCAGCAGCCTTTACGTCGATACGCAGTATTTT. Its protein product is CASSLYVDTQYF.

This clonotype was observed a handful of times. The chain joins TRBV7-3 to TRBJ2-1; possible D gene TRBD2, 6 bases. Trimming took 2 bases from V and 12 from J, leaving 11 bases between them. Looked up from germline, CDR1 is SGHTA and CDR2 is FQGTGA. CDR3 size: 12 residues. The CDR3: CASSLSGVGQFF. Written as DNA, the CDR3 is TGTGCCAGCAGCTTATCGGGGGTGGGGCAGTTCTTC.